This TCR beta chain was sequenced in a study of T cell responses to AZD1222 COVID-19 vaccine. Overall study: Timing groups of about 4 and about 12 weeks for second doses were pooled. Points from the study as a whole: At 160-218 and 743-854, vaccine-associated CD4 TCRs were dominant, and they spanned spike. Baseline testing showed seropositivity in only a handful of AZD1222 recipients.

The V segment lost 0 bases and the J segment 4 bases; nucleotides outside the gene matches: 6. Germline V lookup: CDR1 SGHNT, CDR2 YYREEE (reference sequence). The CDR3 has 15 residues. Clones were read by immunoSEQ multiplex PCR, and TCRdb kept only the in-frame ones, dropping some. Here the sample spans approximately 140,000 clones, nearly 90% being singletons. A remark on this clone: Its antigen remains unknown.

The receptor was isolated from an adult in good health. This chain uses TRBV5-4 with TRBJ2-5; 7 nucleotides line up with TRBD2. Sequencing was performed on peripheral blood, taken on day 0 of AZD1222 vaccination. The CDR3 region is CASSLGDYSLETQYF. The CDR3 DNA reads TGTGCCAGCAGCTTGGGGGACTACTCGCTAGAGACCCAGTACTTC.